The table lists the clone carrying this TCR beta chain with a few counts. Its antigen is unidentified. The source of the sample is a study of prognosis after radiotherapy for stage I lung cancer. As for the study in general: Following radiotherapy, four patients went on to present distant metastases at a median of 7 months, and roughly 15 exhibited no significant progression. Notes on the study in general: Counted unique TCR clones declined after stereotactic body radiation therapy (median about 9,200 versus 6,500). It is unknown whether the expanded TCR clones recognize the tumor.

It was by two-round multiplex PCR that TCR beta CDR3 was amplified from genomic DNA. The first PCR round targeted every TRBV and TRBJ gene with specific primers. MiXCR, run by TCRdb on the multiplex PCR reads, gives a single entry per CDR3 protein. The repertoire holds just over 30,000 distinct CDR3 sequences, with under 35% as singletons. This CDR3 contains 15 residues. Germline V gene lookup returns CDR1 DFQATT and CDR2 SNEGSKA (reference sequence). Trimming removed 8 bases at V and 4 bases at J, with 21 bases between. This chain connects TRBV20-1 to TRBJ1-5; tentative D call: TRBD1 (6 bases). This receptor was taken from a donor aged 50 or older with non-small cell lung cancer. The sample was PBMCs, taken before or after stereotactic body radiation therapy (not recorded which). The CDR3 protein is CSSRGGGLVNQPQHF. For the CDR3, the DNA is TGCAGTTCGAGGGGGGGGGGCCTCGTTAATCAGCCCCAGCATTTT.